This T cell receptor beta chain was found in a study of shared clonotypes between healthy human individuals. Study in general: The donor pool was made up of two women and a few men aged 18 to 49.

Adults of Caucasian background living in Nashville, Tennessee made up all donors. Trimming removed 2 bases at V and 7 bases at J, with 14 bases between. Germline V gene lookup returns CDR1 MGHRA and CDR2 YSYEKL. The CDR3 is 15 residues long. The repertoire was sequenced with immunoSEQ multiplex PCR; TCRdb's copy has only in-frame clones and lacks some. The profile shows some 2.1 million clones, over 85% of them singletons. V and J are TRBV4-1 and TRBJ2-2; D remains unclear. The sequencing sample was made of naive CD4+ T cells sorted from blood. Subset described: CD45RA+ positively selected. This TCR was sampled from a man between 18 and 29 years old in good health. Here the CDR3 reads CASSQIDNLVGELFF. In DNA form, the CDR3 reads TGCGCCAGCAGCCAAATCGACAATTTGGTCGGGGAGCTGTTTTTT.